This T cell receptor (beta chain) appears in the sequencing data of a study of spatial heterogeneity in lung cancer. Findings and caveats of the study: Tumor mutation counts were tracked by expanded intratumoral alpha and beta TCR counts. When ubiquitous and regional expanded TCRs were counted, their numbers tracked ubiquitous and regional nonsynonymous mutations, respectively.

Time point specified: sample taken at primary tumor resection. Untreated early-stage non-small cell lung cancer patients, fewer than 85 in total, were the donors. Whole RNA, isolated from tumor, nontumor lung or frozen PBMC, was sequenced without prior sorting. CDR3 size: 13 residues. The V end lost 2 bases, the J end lost 5 bases, and 9 bases lay between the germline ends. Per the germline V gene, CDR1 is MNHEY and CDR2 is SVGAGI. TCRdb re-analysed the 5' RACE reads in MiXCR, keeping a single row per CDR3 protein. The sample shows some 96,000 distinct CDR3 sequences, roughly 4.5% of them seen only once. This clonotype was seen a handful of times. What it binds is unknown.

This sequence was found in a male donor with early-stage non-small cell lung cancer. The sample consisted of lung tumor tissue, taken at surgery. The rearrangement joins TRBV6-5 to TRBJ2-5, with D perhaps TRBD1 (6 bases). CDR3 in DNA: TGTGCCAGCAGTTACGGGACACGGGAGACCCAGTACTTC. This codes for CASSYGTRETQYF.